This is a list of T cell receptor beta chains from one sample in a study of shared clonotypes between healthy human individuals. Assay: immunoSEQ multiplex PCR; the TCRdb copy retains only in-frame clones and omits some. Here the sample spans roughly 700,000 clones, about 90% being singletons. What was sequenced was memory CD8+ T cells from PBMCs. The receptors derive from a young man in good health. Some clones in this sample may be carry-over from other donors' samples. The CDR3 runs from the conserved cysteine through the conserved F or W. D genes are given only for firm matches. Size values are once, few and many counts, or a class for expanded clones, and some rows have none.

V gene,J gene,clone size,D gene,CDR3 DNA,CDR3 protein
TRBV9,TRBJ1-1,few,NA,TGTGCCAGCAGCACCGACGGGAACACTGAAGCTTTCTTT,CASSTDGNTEAFF
TRBV15,TRBJ2-3,NA,NA,TGTGCCACCAGCGTGGCAGGAGATACGCAGTATTTT,CATSVAGDTQYF
TRBV7-8,TRBJ1-1,NA,NA,TGTGCCAGCAGCTTGGCAGGGGAGAACACTGAAGCTTTCTTT,CASSLAGENTEAFF
TRBV5-8,TRBJ2-1,NA,NA,TGTGCCAGCAGCGAACCTGCTCTCCGTCCTTCTGGGCAGTTCTTC,CASSEPALRPSGQFF
TRBV7-6,TRBJ1-4,NA,TRBD1,TGTGCCAGCAGCTTATCCAGGGGACAGGGGGGAGAAAAACTGTTTTTT,CASSLSRGQGGEKLFF
TRBV9,TRBJ1-5,NA,NA,TGTGCCAGCGGACAGAGCAATCAGCCCCAGCATTTT,CASGQSNQPQHF
TRBV6-5,TRBJ2-7,once,TRBD2,TGTGCCAGCAGTTACTCGATGCCAGCGGGGACCTACGAGCAGTACTTC,CASSYSMPAGTYEQYF
TRBV15,TRBJ2-7,once,TRBD2,TGTGCCACCCGATGGACTAGCGGGAGTAACGAGCAGTACTTC,CATRWTSGSNEQYF
TRBV10-3,TRBJ1-1,NA,NA,TGTGCCATCAGTGAGGGGGTGGGGACTGAAGCTTTCTTT,CAISEGVGTEAFF
TRBV6-5,TRBJ2-7,NA,NA,TGTGCCAGCAGTCCCCTGGAAGGCGAAAGCGAGCAGTACTTC,CASSPLEGESEQYF
TRBV27,TRBJ2-7,NA,TRBD1,TGTGCCAGCAGTCCACAGGGGGCGACCTACGAGCAGTACTTC,CASSPQGATYEQYF
TRBV5-5,TRBJ2-7,NA,TRBD1,TGTGCCAGCAGGTTGGACAGGGAGGACGAGCAGTACTTC,CASRLDREDEQYF
TRBV11-2,TRBJ2-2,NA,NA,TGTGCCAGCAGCTTGTGGGGATCCGGGGAGCTGTTTTTT,CASSLWGSGELFF
TRBV4-3,TRBJ1-4,once,NA,TGCGCCAGCAGCCCATCCTCGGCAGCTGGGGAAAAACTGTTTTTT,CASSPSSAAGEKLFF
TRBV13,TRBJ1-1,NA,TRBD1,TGTGCCAGCAGCTCGGCGGGACAGGGGAACACTGAAGCTTTCTTT,CASSSAGQGNTEAFF
TRBV2,TRBJ2-7,NA,NA,TGTGCCAGCAGTGAAGCGCTTGGGGCAGGGACCTACGAGCAGTACTTC,CASSEALGAGTYEQYF
TRBV5-1,TRBJ2-1,few,TRBD2,TGCGCCAGCAGCTTAGCGGGAGGGTGGAATGAGCAGTTCTTC,CASSLAGGWNEQFF
TRBV6-5,TRBJ2-1,NA,TRBD2,TGTGCCAGCAGTCCGACTAGCGGTTTTTACAATGAGCAGTTCTTC,CASSPTSGFYNEQFF
TRBV7-6,TRBJ2-1,NA,NA,TGTGCCAGCAGCTTAGGTGGTTATGAGCAGTTCTTC,CASSLGGYEQFF
TRBV29-1,TRBJ1-2,NA,TRBD1,TGCAGCGTTGAAGACAGGACAGGGGAATATGGCTACACCTTC,CSVEDRTGEYGYTF
TRBV2,TRBJ1-5,NA,NA,TGTGCCAGCAGTGAAGGGGGATGGGGCAATCAGCCCCAGCATTTT,CASSEGGWGNQPQHF